This entry features one TCR beta chain sequence. The sample comes from a study of T-cell memory formation after mild COVID-19. Study summary: Among the donors, TCR clusters were largely specific to each donor.

One entry per CDR3 protein, called by TCRdb with MiXCR from the 5' RACE reads. The sample contains under 200,000 distinct CDR3 sequences, approximately 10% of which appear only once. Germline V gene lookup returns CDR1 SGHTA and CDR2 FQGTGA. V was clipped by 2 bases and J by 7 bases; unmatched bases: 16. The CDR3 is 18 residues long. The rearrangement joins TRBV7-3 to TRBJ2-2; TRBD1 aligns across 7 bases. The clonotype comes from a man aged 18-30 years who had mild COVID-19 (a few samples of this study predate the infection). Cell type and time point are not known. Sequenced material: PBMCs or a T cell subset sorted from them (not recorded which). The CDR3 loop reads CASSLRGQDRVRIGELFF. The CDR3 DNA follows: TGTGCCAGCAGCTTACGGGGCCAAGACAGGGTTCGGATCGGGGAGCTGTTTTTT.